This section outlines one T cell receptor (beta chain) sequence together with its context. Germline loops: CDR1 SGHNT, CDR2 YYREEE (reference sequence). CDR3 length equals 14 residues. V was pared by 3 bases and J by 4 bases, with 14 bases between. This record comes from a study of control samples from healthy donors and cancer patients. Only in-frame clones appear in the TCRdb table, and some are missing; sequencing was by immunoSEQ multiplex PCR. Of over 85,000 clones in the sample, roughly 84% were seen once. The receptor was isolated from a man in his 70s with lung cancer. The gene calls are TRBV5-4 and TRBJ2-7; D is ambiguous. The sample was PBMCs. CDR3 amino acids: CASSSAPGNYEQYF. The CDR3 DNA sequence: TGTGCCAGCAGCTCCGCTCCAGGAAATTACGAGCAGTACTTC. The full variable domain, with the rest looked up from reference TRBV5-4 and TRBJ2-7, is ETGVTQSPTHLIKTRGQQVTLRCSSQSGHNTVSWYQQALGQGPQFIFQYYREEENGRGNFPPRFSGLQFPNYSSELNVNALELDDSALYLCASSSAPGNYEQYFGPGTRLTVT.